The 32 T cell receptor beta chains below come from one sample, sequenced in a study of blood T cell repertoires in COVID-19. Assay used: immunoSEQ multiplex PCR; TCRdb lists only in-frame clones, some missing. This sample yields some 200,000 clones, of which 65% to 90% are seen a single time; approximately 6.1% belongs to the top ten. Sample: peripheral blood. Every receptor here comes from a man older than 75 with acute or convalescent COVID-19.

This chain uses TRBV5-1 with TRBJ2-3, with 13 bases lining up with TRBD2. V shed 0 bases, J shed 0 bases, and the junction held 1 base outside the gene matches. The CDR3 extends over 17 amino acids. The germline V gene has CDR1 SGHRS and CDR2 YFSETQ. In DNA, the CDR3 is TGCGCCAGCAGCTTGGGACTAGCGGGAGGTAGCACAGATACGCAGTATTTT. Amino acid sequence: CASSLGLAGGSTDTQYF.

The V call is TRBV28, the J call TRBJ1-5, with D unresolved. Trimming removed 7 bases at V and 0 bases at J, with 13 bases between. The CDR3 runs 15 residues. Looked up from germline, CDR1 is MDHEN and CDR2 is SYDVKM. The DNA of the CDR3 is TGTGCCAGCACCTTGAGACTTAATAGCAATCAGCCCCAGCATTTT. This sequence encodes CASTLRLNSNQPQHF.

The V gene is TRBV28, the J gene TRBJ1-2; D not resolved. CDR3 length: 12 amino acids. V lost 7 bases, J lost 5 bases, and 11 bases lay in between. Germline values: CDR1 MDHEN, CDR2 SYDVKM. The chain's CDR3 is CASTQAGYGYTF. Written as DNA, the CDR3 is TGTGCCAGCACCCAGGCGGGGTATGGCTACACCTTC.

In this sample, this clone turned up once. The CDR3 DNA is TGTGCCAGCAGCTTCGGGACAGGGGTCACCGAGCAGTACTTC. This codes for CASSFGTGVTEQYF. The chain is built from TRBV3-1 (or the pseudogene TRBV3-2) and TRBJ2-7; 10 bases line up with TRBD1. V dropped 5 bases and J dropped 6; count of bases not matched to a gene: 7. The CDR3 is made up of 14 amino acids. The germline V gene has CDR1 LGHDT and CDR2 YNNKEL (reference sequence).

This clone was observed a handful of times. The rearrangement links TRBV28 to TRBJ1-2; 7 nucleotides align to TRBD1. The CDR3 has 16 amino acids. Germline CDR1 is MDHEN and CDR2 is SYDVKM. With 5 bases clipped from V and 5 bases from J, the junction kept 14 bases outside the gene matches. CDR3 amino acids: CASSPGTGAFVYGYTF. CDR3 in DNA: TGTGCCAGCAGTCCCGGAACAGGGGCCTTTGTGTATGGCTACACCTTC.

This chain connects TRBV6-5 to TRBJ2-1; maybe TRBD2 (5 bases). The CDR3 runs 12 residues. V lost 2 bases and J lost 9, with 8 bases in between. The germline CDR1 and CDR2 sequences are MNHEY and SVGAGI. The CDR3 region has the DNA TGTGCCAGCAGTTACACGGGGAGTGAGCAGTTCTTC. This sequence encodes CASSYTGSEQFF.

The rearrangement uses TRBV28 and TRBJ2-2; D call uncertain. Trimming took off 1 base at V and 0 bases at J, with 6 bases between the two ends. There are 15 residues in the CDR3. Germline loops: CDR1 MDHEN, CDR2 SYDVKM. For the CDR3, the DNA is TGTGCCAGCAGTTTATCAGGCCCGAACACCGGGGAGCTGTTTTTT. It yields the protein CASSLSGPNTGELFF.

The V call is TRBV3-1 (or the pseudogene TRBV3-2), the J call TRBJ1-5; a possible D gene is TRBD1 (6 bases). Germline CDR1 LGHDT, CDR2 YNNKEL (reference sequence). V dropped 3 bases and J dropped 0 bases, with 12 bases sitting between them. The CDR3 spans 16 residues. The CDR3: CASSHPTGNSNQPQHF. The CDR3, as DNA: TGTGCCAGCAGCCATCCCACAGGGAATAGCAATCAGCCCCAGCATTTT.

This rearrangement joins TRBV7-2 to TRBJ2-1, with TRBD2 identical over 15 bases. The CDR3 is 17 amino acids. Germline V lookup: CDR1 SGHTA, CDR2 FQGNSA. V trimming: 1 base; J trimming: 9 bases; junction bases outside the gene matches: 7. CDR3 sequence: CASSLGGLAGGFGEQFF. CDR3 in DNA: TGTGCCAGCAGCTTAGGGGGACTAGCGGGAGGATTTGGTGAGCAGTTCTTC.

The chain joins TRBV9 to TRBJ2-7; D not certain. Per the germline V gene, CDR1 is SGDLS and CDR2 is YYNGEE. This CDR3 contains 15 residues. V lost 1 base and J lost 0, with 11 bases in between. Here the CDR3 reads CASSVSRGLSYEQYV. The CDR3 DNA reads TGTGCCAGCAGCGTATCGCGTGGTCTCTCCTACGAGCAGTACGTC.

This clone was recorded only once. The rearrangement joins TRBV24-1 to TRBJ2-2; 11 bases map to TRBD2. Germline lookup yields CDR1 KGHDR and CDR2 SFDVKD. Trimming cost V 0 bases and J 3 bases; bases outside gene matches: 2. The CDR3 covers 17 residues. DNA for the CDR3: TGTGCCACCAGTGATTTGCCTAGCGGGAGGTACACCGGGGAGCTGTTTTTT. Its protein product is CATSDLPSGRYTGELFF.

The chain couples TRBV6-5 to TRBJ1-5, with a possible D match to TRBD1 (6 bases). Germline CDR1 MNHEY, CDR2 SVGAGI. This CDR3 is 15 amino acids long. V was pared by 0 bases and J by 1 base, with 7 bases between. The CDR3, as DNA: TGTGCCAGCAGTTACTCGGACAGAAGCAATCAGCCCCAGCATTTT. This gives the protein CASSYSDRSNQPQHF.

The V gene is TRBV2, the J gene TRBJ2-2, with 8 bases aligning to TRBD1. CDR3 size: 15 residues. Losses at the gene ends were 6 bases for V and 2 bases for J; bases not matched to a gene: 5. Germline V gene lookup returns CDR1 SNHLY and CDR2 FYNNEI. The CDR3 region is CASSPGTGNTGELFF. The CDR3 nucleotides read TGTGCCAGCAGCCCCGGGACAGGCAACACCGGGGAGCTGTTTTTT. Full variable domain (missing parts from reference TRBV2 and TRBJ2-2): EPEVTQTPSHQVTQMGQEVILRCVPISNHLYFYWYRQILGQKVEFLVSFYNNEISEKSEIFDDQFSVERPDGSNFTLKIRSTKLEDSAMYFCASSPGTGNTGELFFGEGSRLTVL.

This clone came up once. The chain uses TRBV7-2 and TRBJ2-1; a possible D gene is TRBD2 (5 bases). Germline CDR1 and CDR2: SGHTA and FQGNSA. V was shortened by 5 bases and J by 3 bases, with 14 bases between the two germline ends. The CDR3 consists of 15 residues. The CDR3 DNA follows: TGTGCCAGCAGCCCGGACTTAACCTTCTACAATGAGCAGTTCTTC. Amino acids: CASSPDLTFYNEQFF.

The chain couples TRBV28 to TRBJ2-4; tentatively, D is TRBD1 (7 bases). Trimming pared 4 bases from V and 0 bases from J, leaving 13 bases between. Germline CDR1 is MDHEN and CDR2 is SYDVKM. The CDR3 consists of 16 residues. Here the CDR3 DNA reads TGTGCCAGCAGTTCCGCGGGACAGATAGCCAAAAACATTCAGTACTTC. Its translation: CASSSAGQIAKNIQYF.

V gene TRBV19 combines with J gene TRBJ1-2; D gene ambiguous. The germline CDR1 and CDR2 sequences are LNHDA and SQIVND (reference sequence). Trimming removed 11 bases from V and 3 bases from J, with 7 bases in between. The CDR3 covers 10 residues. The CDR3 sequence: CASGDYGYTF. For the CDR3, the DNA is TGTGCCTCCGGGGACTATGGCTACACCTTC.

The chain links TRBV7-5 to TRBJ2-5; TRBD2 is the table's D call and was not checked against the DNA. TRBV7-5 is annotated as a pseudogene. The CDR3 has 14 amino acids. Here the CDR3 reads CARSLARVQETQYF. The CDR3 DNA sequence: TGTGCCAGAAGCTTAGCGCGGGTCCAAGAGACCCAGTACTTC.

On this clone: The same CDR3 also results from other DNA sequences found in this sample. This chain connects TRBV6-6 to TRBJ1-5, with a weak D call TRBD1 (5 bases). The CDR3 consists of 14 residues. Germline V gene data show CDR1 as MNHNY and CDR2 as SVGAGI (reference sequence). The ends were cut back, 6 bases at V and 3 bases at J, with 12 bases in the middle. CDR3 amino acids: CASSRTGSNQPQHF. The DNA of the CDR3 is TGTGCCAGCAGCAGAACAGGTTCCAATCAGCCCCAGCATTTT.

Of note for this clone: Other nucleotide sequences from this sample produce the same CDR3. The rearrangement links TRBV18 to TRBJ1-2; D remains ambiguous. The length of the CDR3 is 13 residues. The V and J ends lost 2 bases and 2 bases respectively, with 6 bases between them. Germline CDR1 and CDR2: KGHSH and LQKENI. CDR3 region: CASSPTANYGYTF. CDR3 nucleotide sequence: TGTGCCAGCTCACCAACAGCCAACTATGGCTACACCTTC.

This chain joins TRBV7-2 and TRBJ2-3; the D gene is possibly TRBD2 (6 bases). Trimming stripped 6 bases from V and 2 bases from J, with 15 bases between. This CDR3 has 15 amino acids. Germline CDR1 is SGHTA and CDR2 is FQGNSA. The CDR3 sequence: CASRLVGRATDTQYF. Here the CDR3 DNA reads TGTGCCAGCAGACTAGTCGGGAGAGCCACAGATACGCAGTATTTT.

This clone came up once. This sequence joins TRBV30 and TRBJ2-5; TRBD1 is a possible D gene (6 bases). Germline V CDR1 and CDR2: GTSNPN, SVGIG (reference sequence). The CDR3 runs to 14 residues. The germline V and J ends were trimmed by 2 bases and 1 base, with 11 bases remaining between them. DNA of the CDR3: TGTGCCTGGAGTCCAGGGGCCAGCCAAGAGACCCAGTACTTC. Protein: CAWSPGASQETQYF.

This chain links TRBV27 with TRBJ2-7, with a weak D call TRBD2 (5 bases). This CDR3 spans 15 amino acids. Trimming stripped 0 bases from V and 1 base from J, with 10 bases between. From germline, CDR1 is MNHEY and CDR2 SMNVEV (reference sequence). CDR3 in DNA: TGTGCCAGCAGTTTATCGGGAGTAGGGTCCTACGAGCAGTACTTC. Its translation is CASSLSGVGSYEQYF.

The gene calls are TRBV7-4 and TRBJ2-3; 8 positions agree with TRBD1. The V segment lost 4 bases and the J segment 5 bases; nucleotides outside the gene matches: 8. CDR1 SGHVT and CDR2 SQSDAQ come from the germline V gene. The CDR3 is made up of 15 amino acids. CDR3 region: CASSSSDRVVDTQYF. CDR3 nucleotides: TGTGCCAGCAGCTCCTCGGACAGGGTTGTAGATACGCAGTATTTT.

This clone is a singleton in its sample. The CDR3 spells CASSGTGGHEQYV. The CDR3 DNA is TGTGCCAGCTCCGGGACAGGGGGCCACGAGCAGTACGTC. The chain links TRBV2 to TRBJ2-7, with TRBD1 matching over 12 bases. This CDR3 has 13 residues. V was clipped by 8 bases and J by 5 bases; unmatched bases: 4. The germline CDR1 and CDR2 sequences are SNHLY and FYNNEI.

The chain couples TRBV19 to TRBJ1-6; TRBD1 aligns across 7 bases. Germline assignment: CDR1 LNHDA and CDR2 SQIVND (reference sequence). The CDR3 loop spans 15 amino acids. The J segment lost 8 bases and the V segment lost 3 bases, leaving 7 bases of the junction unmatched. The chain's CDR3 is CASSIETGMDSPLHF. CDR3 DNA sequence: TGTGCCAGTAGTATCGAGACAGGGATGGATTCACCCCTCCACTTT.

The chain has TRBV4-2 and TRBJ2-1, with D unclear. The CDR3 is 14 residues long. The V gene's germline CDR1 is LGHNA and CDR2 YNFKEQ. V lost 0 bases, J lost 10 bases, and 13 bases lay in between. The chain's CDR3 is CASSQELENSEQFF. CDR3 sequence (DNA): TGTGCCAGCAGCCAAGAACTCGAGAACTCCGAGCAGTTCTTC.

The chain joins TRBV9 to TRBJ2-3, with a tentative D call TRBD1 (5 bases). The CDR3 spans 13 residues. The germline gives CDR1 SGDLS, CDR2 YYNGEE. V dropped 2 bases and J dropped 8 bases, with 12 bases sitting between them. The CDR3 here is CASSVAQGVTQYF. CDR3 nucleotide sequence: TGTGCCAGCAGCGTCGCCCAAGGGGTTACGCAGTATTTT.

The rearrangement links TRBV19 to TRBJ2-7; 7 bases are shared with TRBD1. CDR3 size: 13 residues. Germline V gene data show CDR1 as LNHDA and CDR2 as SQIVND (reference sequence). Trimming cost V 4 bases and J 5 bases; bases outside gene matches: 5. CDR3 coding DNA: TGTGCCAGTAGTAACAGGGGAGAAGACGAGCAGTACTTC. Encoded protein: CASSNRGEDEQYF.

V and J are TRBV2 and TRBJ2-5; the match to TRBD1 covers 10 bases. This CDR3 is built from 14 residues. V lost 6 bases and J lost 2; bases outside the gene matches: 3. The V gene's germline CDR1 is SNHLY and CDR2 FYNNEI. CDR3 in amino acids: CASSRDRGQETQYF. The CDR3 nucleotides are TGTGCCAGCAGCAGGGACAGGGGACAAGAGACCCAGTACTTC.

The chain is built from TRBV18 and TRBJ1-4, with 7 positions matching TRBD1. The CDR3 spans 13 residues. With 8 bases clipped from V and 4 bases from J, the junction kept 4 bases outside the gene matches. Germline assignment: CDR1 KGHSH and CDR2 LQKENI. CDR3 sequence reads: CASQTGINEKLFF. The CDR3 coding sequence is TGTGCCAGCCAGACAGGGATTAATGAAAAACTGTTTTTT.

This clone was counted a single time. The chain recombines TRBV5-6 with TRBJ1-2; no clear D. The germline V gene has CDR1 SGHDT and CDR2 YYEEEE. Trimming took off 3 bases at V and 4 bases at J, with 7 bases between the two ends. The CDR3 runs 12 residues. The CDR3 region has the DNA TGTGCCAGCAGCTCCTATTCCTATGGCTACACCTTC. Translation gives CASSSYSYGYTF.

Regarding this clone: Other DNA sequences in this sample translate to the same CDR3. This rearrangement joins TRBV27 to TRBJ1-4; 8 nucleotides agree with TRBD1. V shed 3 bases, J shed 7 bases, and the junction held 4 bases outside the gene matches. The CDR3 runs 14 residues. CDR1 and CDR2 from the germline V gene are MNHEY and SMNVEV (reference sequence). CDR3: CASSFQGAGEKLFF. The CDR3 region has the DNA TGTGCCAGCAGTTTTCAGGGGGCGGGTGAAAAACTGTTTTTT.